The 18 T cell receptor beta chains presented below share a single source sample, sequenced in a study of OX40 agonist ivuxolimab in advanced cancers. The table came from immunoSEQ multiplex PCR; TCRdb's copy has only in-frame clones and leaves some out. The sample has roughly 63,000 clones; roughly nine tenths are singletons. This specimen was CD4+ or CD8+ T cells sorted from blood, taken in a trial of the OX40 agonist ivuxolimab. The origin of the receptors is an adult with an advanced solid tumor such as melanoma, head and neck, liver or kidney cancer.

Here the CDR3 reads CASSQVDILTYGYTF. CDR3 nucleotides: TGTGCCAGCAGCCAAGTCGACATACTAACCTATGGCTACACCTTC. This rearrangement joins TRBV4-2 to TRBJ1-2; no clear D. CDR1 is LGHNA and CDR2 is YNFKEQ in the germline V gene. The ends were cut back, 1 base at V and 4 bases at J, with 13 bases in the middle. The CDR3 runs 15 residues.

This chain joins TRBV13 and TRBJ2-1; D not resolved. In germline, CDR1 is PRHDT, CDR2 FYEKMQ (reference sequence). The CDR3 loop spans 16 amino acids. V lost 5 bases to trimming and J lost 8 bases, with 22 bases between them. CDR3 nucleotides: TGTGCCAGCAGCGCCCCAGCGCCAGCTGCGTTCGATGAGCAGTTCTTC. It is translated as CASSAPAPAAFDEQFF.

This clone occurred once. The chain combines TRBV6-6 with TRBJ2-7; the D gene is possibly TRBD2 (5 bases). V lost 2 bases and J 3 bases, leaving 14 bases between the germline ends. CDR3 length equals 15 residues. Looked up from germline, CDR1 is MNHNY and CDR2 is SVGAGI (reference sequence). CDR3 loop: CASSYRPDRDYEQYF. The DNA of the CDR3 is TGTGCCAGCAGTTACAGGCCAGACCGGGACTACGAGCAGTACTTC.

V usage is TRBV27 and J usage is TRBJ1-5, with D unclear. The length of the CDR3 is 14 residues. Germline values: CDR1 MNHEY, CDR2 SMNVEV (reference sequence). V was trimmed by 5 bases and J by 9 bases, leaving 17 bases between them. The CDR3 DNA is TGTGCCAGCAGTCTTCTGGGCCCTCTGGGGCCCCAGCATTTT. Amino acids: CASSLLGPLGPQHF.

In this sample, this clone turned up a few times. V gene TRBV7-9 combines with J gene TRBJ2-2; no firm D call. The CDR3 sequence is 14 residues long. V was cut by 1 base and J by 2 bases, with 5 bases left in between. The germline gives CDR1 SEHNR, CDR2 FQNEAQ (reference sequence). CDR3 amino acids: CASSLVINTGELFF. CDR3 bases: TGTGCCAGCAGCTTAGTTATCAACACCGGGGAGCTGTTTTTT.

For the CDR3, the DNA is TGTGCCAGCAGGTCAGGGCTGGGGCGAGAAAAACTGTTTTTT. The encoded protein is CASRSGLGREKLFF. V and J are TRBV27 and TRBJ1-4; D may be TRBD1 (5 bases). Germline loops: CDR1 MNHEY, CDR2 SMNVEV (reference sequence). This CDR3 spans 14 amino acids. V gave up 6 bases and J gave up 8 bases, with 16 bases separating them. The whole variable domain, remainder taken from reference TRBV27 and TRBJ1-4, is EAQVTQNPRYLITVTGKKLTVTCSQNMNHEYMSWYRQDPGLGLRQIYYSMNVEVTDKGDVPEGYKVSRKEKRNFPLILESPSPNQTSLYFCASRSGLGREKLFFGSGTQLSVL.

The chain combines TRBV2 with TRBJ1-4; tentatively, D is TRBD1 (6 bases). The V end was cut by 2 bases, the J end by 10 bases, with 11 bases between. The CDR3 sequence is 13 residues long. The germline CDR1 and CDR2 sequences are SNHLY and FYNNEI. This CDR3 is CASSESGGGKLFF. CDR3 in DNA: TGTGCCAGCAGTGAATCGGGGGGCGGAAAACTGTTTTTT.

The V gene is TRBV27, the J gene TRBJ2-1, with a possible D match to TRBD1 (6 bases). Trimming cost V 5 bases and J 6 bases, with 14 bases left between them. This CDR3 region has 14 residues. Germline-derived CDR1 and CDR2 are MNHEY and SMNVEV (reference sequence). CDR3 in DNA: TGTGCCAGCAGTAACAATGGACAGCTCAATGAGCAGTTCTTC. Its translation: CASSNNGQLNEQFF.

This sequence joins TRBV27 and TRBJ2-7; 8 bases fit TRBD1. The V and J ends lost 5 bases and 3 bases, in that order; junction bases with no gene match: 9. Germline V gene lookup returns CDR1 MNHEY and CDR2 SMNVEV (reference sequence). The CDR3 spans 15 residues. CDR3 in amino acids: CASSTSDRASYEQYF. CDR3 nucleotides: TGTGCCAGCAGTACATCGGACAGGGCAAGCTACGAGCAGTACTTC.

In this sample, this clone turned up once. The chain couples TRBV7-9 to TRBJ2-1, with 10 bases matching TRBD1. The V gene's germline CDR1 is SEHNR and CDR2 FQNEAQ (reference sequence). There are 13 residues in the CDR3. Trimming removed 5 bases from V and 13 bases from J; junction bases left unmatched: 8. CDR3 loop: CASSQSGQGYQFF. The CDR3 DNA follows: TGTGCCAGCAGCCAATCGGGACAGGGGTATCAGTTCTTC.

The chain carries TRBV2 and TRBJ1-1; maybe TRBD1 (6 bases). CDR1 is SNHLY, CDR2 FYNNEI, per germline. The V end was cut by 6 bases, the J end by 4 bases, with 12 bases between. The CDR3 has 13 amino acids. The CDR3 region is CASRLGGGTEAFF. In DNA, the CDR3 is TGTGCCAGCAGGCTAGGGGGGGGCACTGAAGCTTTCTTT.

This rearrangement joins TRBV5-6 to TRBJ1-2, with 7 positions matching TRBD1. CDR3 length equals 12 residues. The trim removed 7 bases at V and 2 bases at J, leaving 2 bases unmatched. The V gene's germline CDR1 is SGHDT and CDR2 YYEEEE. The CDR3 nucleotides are TGTGCCAGCGCGACAGGGAACTATGGCTACACCTTC. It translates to CASATGNYGYTF.

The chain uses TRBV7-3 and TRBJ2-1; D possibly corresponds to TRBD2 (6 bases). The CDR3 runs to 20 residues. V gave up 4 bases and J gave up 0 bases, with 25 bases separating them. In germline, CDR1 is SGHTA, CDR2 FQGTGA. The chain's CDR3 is CASSSPAGSTTASSYNEQFF. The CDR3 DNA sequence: TGTGCCAGCAGCTCCCCTGCGGGATCCACCACAGCAAGCTCCTACAATGAGCAGTTCTTC.

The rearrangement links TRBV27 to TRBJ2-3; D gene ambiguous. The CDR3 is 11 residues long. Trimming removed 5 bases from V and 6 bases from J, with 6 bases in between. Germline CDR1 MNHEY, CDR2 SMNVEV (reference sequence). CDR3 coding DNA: TGTGCCAGCAGTGAACGGGATACGCAGTATTTT. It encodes CASSERDTQYF.

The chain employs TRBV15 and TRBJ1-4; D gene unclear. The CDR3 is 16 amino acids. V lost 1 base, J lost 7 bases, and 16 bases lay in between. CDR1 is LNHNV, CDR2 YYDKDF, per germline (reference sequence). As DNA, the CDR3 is TGTGCCACCAGCAGAGCCCACCGTTCTTTGGCTGAAAAACTGTTTTTT. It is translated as CATSRAHRSLAEKLFF. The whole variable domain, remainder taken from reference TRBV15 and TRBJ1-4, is DAMVIQNPRYQVTQFGKPVTLSCSQTLNHNVMYWYQQKSSQAPKLLFHYYDKDFNNEADTPDNFQSRRPNTSFCFLDIRSPGLGDTAMYLCATSRAHRSLAEKLFFGSGTQLSVL.

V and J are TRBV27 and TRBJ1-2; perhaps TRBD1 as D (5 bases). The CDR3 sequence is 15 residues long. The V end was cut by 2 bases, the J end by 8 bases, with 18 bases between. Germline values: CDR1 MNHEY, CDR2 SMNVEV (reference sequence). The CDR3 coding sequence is TGTGCCAGCAGTTTACGGGCAGGGAACATTAACGGCTACACCTTC. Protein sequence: CASSLRAGNINGYTF.

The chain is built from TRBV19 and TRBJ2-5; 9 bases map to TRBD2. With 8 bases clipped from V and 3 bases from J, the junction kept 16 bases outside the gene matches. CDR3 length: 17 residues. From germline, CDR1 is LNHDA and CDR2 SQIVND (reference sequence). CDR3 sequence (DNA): TGTGCCAGTCCTACTGGACTAGCGCCACCAATAAAAGAGACCCAGTACTTC. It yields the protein CASPTGLAPPIKETQYF.

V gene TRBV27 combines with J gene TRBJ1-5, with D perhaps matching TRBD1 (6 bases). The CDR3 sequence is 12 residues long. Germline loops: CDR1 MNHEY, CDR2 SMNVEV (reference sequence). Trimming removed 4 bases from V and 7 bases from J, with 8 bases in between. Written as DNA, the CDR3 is TGTGCCAGCAGTTCCCAGGGGCAGCCCCAGCATTTT. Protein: CASSSQGQPQHF.